The source of this T cell receptor beta chain is a study of cytomegalovirus exposure and HLA in healthy donors (dated by TCRdb to the late 2010s). Background for the entire study: According to a later analysis, one platform produced both the roughly 110 validation repertoires and the roughly 640 repertoires of the first cohort. The study combined high-throughput TCR immunosequencing, statistical association of individual TCRs with disease status, and machine learning to predict cytomegalovirus infection status. The study aimed to test whether cataloging public T cell receptors could reveal signatures of past pathogen exposure. Besides the first cohort of roughly 660 subjects, a separate validation cohort made up of around 120 different subjects was used.

Library generation was performed with the immunoSEQ multiplex PCR assay. For the original study's pipeline: To diagnose cytomegalovirus status from the catalog of TCR beta chain sequences, a statistical classification framework was built. The immuneACCESS repertoire file appears here via TCRdb, limited to in-frame rearrangements. These files lack a portion of the clones; in checked studies, under half of the deficit traces to unresolved V genes, and the cause of the others is not known. Clonal size and the V and J genes are those of that table, whereas D and trimming came from the DNA. Recorded for this sample are 60,000 to 90,000 clones; around 81% of them occurred a single time. The ten largest clones represent less than 3% of the sample. Note on this clone: The antigen it recognizes is unknown. The junction departs from the called germline gene at one end, perhaps through a read error.

The CDR3 runs 15 amino acids, cysteine and phenylalanine included. CDR3 DNA is the only sequence kept; it has 45 bases, read in frame from the first base. The germline V gene specifies MNHEY as CDR1 and SVGAGI as CDR2. The investigation overall reported the following: The study gave a list of some 150 TCR beta chains associated with cytomegalovirus. Most TCR sequences were seen in very few donors, while some public TCRs were found in many individuals. The validation cohort had no HLA typing available for a later analysis, so co-occurrence within that cohort was assessed over all 130 or so repertoires. In a later analysis, TCRs clustered in the first cohort were found to also tend to co-occur in the roughly 120 validation repertoires, with 94% of cluster scores above 0. In both the original and validation cohorts, the classifier was reported to diagnose cytomegalovirus status with high specificity and sensitivity. Three of the identified cytomegalovirus-associated TCR beta chains were confirmed in vitro to be specific for cytomegalovirus antigens. It was suggested by the authors that the approach could potentially be generalized to other disease states and immunological phenotypes.

Donors formed part of the validation cohort, which comprised about 120 subjects and was distinct from the first cohort of under 850 subjects. The sequenced sample was PBMCs. The sequence was collected from a man aged 30 to 39 in good health and CMV-seronegative. The V gene is TRBV6-5 and the J gene is TRBJ2-1, and TRBD1 matches 7 of the central bases. At the DNA level, the sequence is TGTGTCAGCAGTACGGACAGGCCTACCTACAATGAGCAGTTCTTC. Protein translation: CVSSTDRPTYNEQFF.